This T cell receptor (beta chain) was captured by sequencing in a study of hypomethylating agent response in myelodysplastic syndrome. The repertoire was sequenced with immunoSEQ multiplex PCR; TCRdb's copy has only in-frame clones and lacks some. The sample has a few thousand clones; 70% to 90% are singletons. CDR3 length: 18 amino acids. V lost 4 bases and J lost 4; bases outside the gene matches: 12. Germline values: CDR1 SGHNT, CDR2 YYREEE (reference sequence). The specimen was bone marrow, collected before or after starting hypomethylating agent treatment for myelodysplastic syndrome (not recorded which). V usage is TRBV5-4 and J usage is TRBJ2-2, with 11 bases that match TRBD2. This clonotype was obtained from a human donor with myelodysplastic syndrome. DNA of the CDR3: TGTGCCAGCAGCCCCTTAGCGGGAGGGCGACGTAGCACCGGGGAGCTGTTTTTT. Its translation: CASSPLAGGRRSTGELFF.